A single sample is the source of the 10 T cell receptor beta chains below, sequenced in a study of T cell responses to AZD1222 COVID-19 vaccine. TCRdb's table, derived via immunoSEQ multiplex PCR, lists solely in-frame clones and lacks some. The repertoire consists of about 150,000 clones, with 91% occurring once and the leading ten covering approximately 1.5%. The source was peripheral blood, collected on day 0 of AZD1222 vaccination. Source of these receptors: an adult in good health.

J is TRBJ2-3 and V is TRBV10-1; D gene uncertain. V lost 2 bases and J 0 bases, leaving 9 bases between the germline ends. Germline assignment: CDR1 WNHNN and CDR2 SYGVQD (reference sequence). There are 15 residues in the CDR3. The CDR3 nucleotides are TGCGCCAGCAGTGAGGCCGGCCCGAGCACAGATACGCAGTATTTT. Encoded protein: CASSEAGPSTDTQYF.

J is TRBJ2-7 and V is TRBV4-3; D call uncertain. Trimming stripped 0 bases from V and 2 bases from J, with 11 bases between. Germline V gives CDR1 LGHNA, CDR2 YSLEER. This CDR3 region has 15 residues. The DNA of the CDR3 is TGCGCCAGCAGCCAAGACCCTCTCACCACCTACGAGCAGTACTTC. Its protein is CASSQDPLTTYEQYF.

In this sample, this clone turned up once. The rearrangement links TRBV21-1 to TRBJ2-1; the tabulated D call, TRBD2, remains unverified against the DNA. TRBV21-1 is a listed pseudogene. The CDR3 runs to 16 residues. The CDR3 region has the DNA TGTGCCAGCAGCAAAGTAGGAGGGGAGACCTACAATGAGCAGTTCTTC. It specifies CASSKVGGETYNEQFF.

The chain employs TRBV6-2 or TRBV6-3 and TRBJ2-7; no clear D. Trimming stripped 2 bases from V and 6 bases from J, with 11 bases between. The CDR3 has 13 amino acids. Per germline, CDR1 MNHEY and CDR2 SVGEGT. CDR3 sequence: CASSYVGPGEQYF. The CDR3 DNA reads TGTGCCAGCAGTTACGTAGGGCCTGGCGAGCAGTACTTC.

CDR3 coding DNA: TGTGCCAGTCAGGGTAGCACTGAAGCTTTCTTT. It encodes CASQGSTEAFF. This chain joins TRBV2 and TRBJ1-1, with D possibly being TRBD1 (5 bases). Between the trimmed V and J ends, which lost 9 bases and 4 bases, there was a span of 9 bases. Per germline, CDR1 SNHLY and CDR2 FYNNEI. This CDR3 comprises 11 residues.

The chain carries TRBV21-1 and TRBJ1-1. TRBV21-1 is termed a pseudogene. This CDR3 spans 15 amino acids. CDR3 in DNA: TGTGCCAGCAGCAAAAGTCCGGGGGCGGACACTGAAGCTTTCTTT. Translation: CASSKSPGADTEAFF.

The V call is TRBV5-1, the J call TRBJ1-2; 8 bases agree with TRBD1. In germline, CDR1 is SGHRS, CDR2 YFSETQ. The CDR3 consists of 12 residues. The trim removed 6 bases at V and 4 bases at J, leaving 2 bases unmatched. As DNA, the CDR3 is TGCGCCAGCAACACAGGGGGCTATGGCTACACCTTC. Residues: CASNTGGYGYTF.

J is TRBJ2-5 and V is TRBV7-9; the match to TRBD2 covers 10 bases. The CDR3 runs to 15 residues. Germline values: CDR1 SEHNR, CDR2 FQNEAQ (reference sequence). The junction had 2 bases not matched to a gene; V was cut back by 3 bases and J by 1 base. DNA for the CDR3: TGTGCCAGCAGCTTCGGACTAGCGGTCCAAGAGACCCAGTACTTC. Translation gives CASSFGLAVQETQYF. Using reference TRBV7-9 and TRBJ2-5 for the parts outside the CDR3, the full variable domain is DTGVSQNPRHKITKRGQNVTFRCDPISEHNRLYWYRQTLGQGPEFLTYFQNEAQLEKSRLLSDRFSAERPKGSFSTLEIQRTEQGDSAMYLCASSFGLAVQETQYFGPGTRLLVL.

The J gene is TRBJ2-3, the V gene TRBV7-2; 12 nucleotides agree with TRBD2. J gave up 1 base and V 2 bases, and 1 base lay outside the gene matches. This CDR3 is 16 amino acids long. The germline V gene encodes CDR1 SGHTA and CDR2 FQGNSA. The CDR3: CASSLRTSGGTDTQYF. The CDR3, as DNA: TGTGCCAGCAGCTTACGGACTAGCGGGGGCACAGATACGCAGTATTTT.

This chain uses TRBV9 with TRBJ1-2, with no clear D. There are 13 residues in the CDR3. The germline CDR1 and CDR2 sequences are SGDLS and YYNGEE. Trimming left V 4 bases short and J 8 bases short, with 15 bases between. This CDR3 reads CASSPLGELGYTF. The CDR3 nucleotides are TGTGCCAGCAGCCCGCTGGGCGAACTGGGCTACACCTTC.